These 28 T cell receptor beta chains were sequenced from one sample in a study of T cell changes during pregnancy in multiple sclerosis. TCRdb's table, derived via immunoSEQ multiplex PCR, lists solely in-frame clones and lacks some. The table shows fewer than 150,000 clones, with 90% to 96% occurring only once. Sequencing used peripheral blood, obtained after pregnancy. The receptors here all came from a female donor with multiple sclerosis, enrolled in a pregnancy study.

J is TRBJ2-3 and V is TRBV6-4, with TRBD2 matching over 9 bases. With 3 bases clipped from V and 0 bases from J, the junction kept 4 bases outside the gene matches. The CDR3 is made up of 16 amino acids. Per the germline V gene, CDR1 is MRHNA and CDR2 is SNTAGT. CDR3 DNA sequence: TGTGCCAGCAGTGAACTAGCGGGCTCTAGCACAGATACGCAGTATTTT. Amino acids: CASSELAGSSTDTQYF.

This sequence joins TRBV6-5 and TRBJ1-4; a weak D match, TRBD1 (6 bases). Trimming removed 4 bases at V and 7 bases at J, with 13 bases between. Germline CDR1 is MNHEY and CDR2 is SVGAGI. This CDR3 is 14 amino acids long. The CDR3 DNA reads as TGTGCCAGCAGTTCCTCAGGGGCTACTGAAAAACTGTTTTTT. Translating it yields CASSSSGATEKLFF.

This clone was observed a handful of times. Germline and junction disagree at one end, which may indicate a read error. DNA for the CDR3: TGTGCCAACAGCGATACATACAATGAGCAGTTCTTC. Protein sequence: CANSDTYNEQFF. J is TRBJ2-1 and V is TRBV7-9; D not resolved. Looked up from germline, CDR1 is SEHNR and CDR2 is FQNEAQ (reference sequence). The CDR3 runs to 12 residues.

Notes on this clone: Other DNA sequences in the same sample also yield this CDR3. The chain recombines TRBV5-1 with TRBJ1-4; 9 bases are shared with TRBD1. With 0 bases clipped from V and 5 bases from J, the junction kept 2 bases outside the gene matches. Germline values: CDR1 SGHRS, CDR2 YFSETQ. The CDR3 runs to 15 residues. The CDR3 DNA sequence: TGCGCCAGCAGCTTGGCCGGGACAGGGAATGAAAAACTGTTTTTT. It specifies CASSLAGTGNEKLFF.

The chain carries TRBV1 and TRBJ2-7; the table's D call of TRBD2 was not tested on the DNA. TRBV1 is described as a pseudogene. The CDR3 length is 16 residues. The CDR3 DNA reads TGCACCAGCAGCCAACTTACTAGCGGGTCCTCCTACGAGCAGTACTTC. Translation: CTSSQLTSGSSYEQYF.

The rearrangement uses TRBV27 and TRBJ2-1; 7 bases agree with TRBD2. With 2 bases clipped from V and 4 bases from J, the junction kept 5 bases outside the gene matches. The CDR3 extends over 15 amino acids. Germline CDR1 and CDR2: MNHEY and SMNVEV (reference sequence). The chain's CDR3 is CASSLGRGYYNEQFF. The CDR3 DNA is TGTGCCAGCAGTTTAGGGAGGGGCTATTACAATGAGCAGTTCTTC.

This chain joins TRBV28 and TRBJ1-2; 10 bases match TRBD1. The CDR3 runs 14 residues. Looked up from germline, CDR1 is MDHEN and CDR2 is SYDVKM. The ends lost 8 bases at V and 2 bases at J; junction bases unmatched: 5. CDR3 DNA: TGTGCCAGCCAGACAGGGGGCACCAACTATGGCTACACCTTC. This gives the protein CASQTGGTNYGYTF.

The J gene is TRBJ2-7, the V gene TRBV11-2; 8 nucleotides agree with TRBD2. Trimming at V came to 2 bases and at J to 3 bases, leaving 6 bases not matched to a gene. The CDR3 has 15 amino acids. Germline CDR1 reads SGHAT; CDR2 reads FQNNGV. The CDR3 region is CASSLKRERGYEQYF. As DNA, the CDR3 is TGTGCCAGCAGCTTAAAGCGGGAGCGGGGCTACGAGCAGTACTTC.

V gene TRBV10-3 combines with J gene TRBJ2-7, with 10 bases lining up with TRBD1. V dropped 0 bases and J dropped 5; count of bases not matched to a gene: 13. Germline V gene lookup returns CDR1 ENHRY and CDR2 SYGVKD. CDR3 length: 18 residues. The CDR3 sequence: CAISESGMGDRGTHEQYF. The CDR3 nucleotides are TGTGCCATCAGTGAGTCGGGAATGGGGGACAGGGGTACCCACGAGCAGTACTTC.

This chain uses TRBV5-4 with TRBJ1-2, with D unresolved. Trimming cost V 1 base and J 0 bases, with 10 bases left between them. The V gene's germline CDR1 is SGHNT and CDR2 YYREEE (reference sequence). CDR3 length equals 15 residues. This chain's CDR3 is CASSLIQRTNYGYTF. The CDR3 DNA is TGTGCCAGCAGCTTGATCCAGCGCACTAACTATGGCTACACCTTC.

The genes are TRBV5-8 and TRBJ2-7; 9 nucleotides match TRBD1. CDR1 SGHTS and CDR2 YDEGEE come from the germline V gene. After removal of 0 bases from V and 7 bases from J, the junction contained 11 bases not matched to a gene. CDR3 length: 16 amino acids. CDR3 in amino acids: CASSLVLTGTGNEQYF. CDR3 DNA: TGTGCCAGCAGCTTGGTTTTGACCGGGACAGGGAATGAGCAGTACTTC.

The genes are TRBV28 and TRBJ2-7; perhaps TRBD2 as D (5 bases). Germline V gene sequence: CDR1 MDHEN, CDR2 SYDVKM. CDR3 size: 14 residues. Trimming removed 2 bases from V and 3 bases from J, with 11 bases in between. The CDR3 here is CASSLRGEGYEQYF. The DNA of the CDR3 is TGTGCCAGCAGTTTACGGGGAGAGGGCTACGAGCAGTACTTC.

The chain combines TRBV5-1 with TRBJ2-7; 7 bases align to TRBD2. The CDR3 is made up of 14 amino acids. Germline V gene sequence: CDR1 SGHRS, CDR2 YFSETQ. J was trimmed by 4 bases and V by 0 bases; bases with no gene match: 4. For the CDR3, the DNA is TGCGCCAGCAGCTTGGCCGGGACTATATACGAGCAGTACTTC. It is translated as CASSLAGTIYEQYF.

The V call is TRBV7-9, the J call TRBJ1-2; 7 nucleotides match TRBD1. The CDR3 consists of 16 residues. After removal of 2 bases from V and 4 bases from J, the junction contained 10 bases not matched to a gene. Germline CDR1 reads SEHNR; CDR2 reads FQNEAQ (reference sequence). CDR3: CASSLPLIGTAYGYTF. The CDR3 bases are TGTGCCAGCAGCTTACCGCTGATCGGGACAGCCTATGGCTACACCTTC. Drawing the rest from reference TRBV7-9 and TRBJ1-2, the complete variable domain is DTGVSQNPRHKITKRGQNVTFRCDPISEHNRLYWYRQTLGQGPEFLTYFQNEAQLEKSRLLSDRFSAERPKGSFSTLEIQRTEQGDSAMYLCASSLPLIGTAYGYTFGSGTRLTVV.

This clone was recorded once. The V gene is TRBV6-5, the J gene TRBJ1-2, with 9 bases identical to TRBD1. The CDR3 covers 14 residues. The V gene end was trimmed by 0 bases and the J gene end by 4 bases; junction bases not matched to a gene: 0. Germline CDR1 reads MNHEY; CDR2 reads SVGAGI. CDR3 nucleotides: TGTGCCAGCAGTTACTCGACAGGGGGCTATGGCTACACCTTC. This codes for CASSYSTGGYGYTF.

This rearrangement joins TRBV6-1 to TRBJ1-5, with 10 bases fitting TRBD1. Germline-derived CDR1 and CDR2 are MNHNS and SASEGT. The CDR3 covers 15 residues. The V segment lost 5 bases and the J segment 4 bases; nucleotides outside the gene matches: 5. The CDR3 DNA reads TGTGCCAGCAGTTGGACAGGGGGGGTGAATCAGCCCCAGCATTTT. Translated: CASSWTGGVNQPQHF.

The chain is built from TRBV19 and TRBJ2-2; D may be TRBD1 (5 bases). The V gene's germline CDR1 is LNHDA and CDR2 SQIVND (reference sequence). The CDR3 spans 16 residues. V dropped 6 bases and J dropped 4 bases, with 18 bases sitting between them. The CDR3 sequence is CASSIISGLGTGELFF. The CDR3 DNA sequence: TGTGCCAGTAGCATCATTTCAGGGCTGGGCACCGGGGAGCTGTTTTTT.

The CDR3 DNA sequence: TGCGCCAGCAGCCAAGAAGCCTACGGGGACAATTACAATGAGCAGTTCTTC. Protein: CASSQEAYGDNYNEQFF. The V and J genes are TRBV4-3 and TRBJ2-1; weak D call: TRBD1 (6 bases). The CDR3 has 17 amino acids. The germline CDR1 and CDR2 sequences are LGHNA and YSLEER. Trimming cost V 0 bases and J 4 bases, with 16 bases left between them.

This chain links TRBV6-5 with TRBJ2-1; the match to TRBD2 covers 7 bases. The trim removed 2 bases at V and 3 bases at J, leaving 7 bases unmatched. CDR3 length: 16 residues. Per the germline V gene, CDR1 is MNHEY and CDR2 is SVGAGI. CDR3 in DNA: TGTGCCAGCAGTTACGTAGGCGGGAGAGGCTACAATGAGCAGTTCTTC. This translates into CASSYVGGRGYNEQFF.

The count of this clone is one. The CDR3 nucleotides are TGTGCCAGCAGCTTCAACACGATTGGCCCCGGGGAGCTGTTTTTT. Residues: CASSFNTIGPGELFF. This sequence joins TRBV5-4 and TRBJ2-2; D not resolved. The V gene's germline CDR1 is SGHNT and CDR2 YYREEE (reference sequence). V lost 2 bases, J lost 6 bases, and 14 bases lay in between. The CDR3 covers 15 residues.

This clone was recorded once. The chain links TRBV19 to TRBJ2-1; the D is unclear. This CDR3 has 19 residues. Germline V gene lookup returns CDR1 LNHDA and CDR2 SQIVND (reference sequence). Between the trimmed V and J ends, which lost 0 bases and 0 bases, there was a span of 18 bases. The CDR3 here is CASSIEGAGGSSSYNEQFF. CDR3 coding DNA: TGTGCCAGTAGTATAGAAGGTGCCGGCGGATCAAGCTCCTACAATGAGCAGTTCTTC.

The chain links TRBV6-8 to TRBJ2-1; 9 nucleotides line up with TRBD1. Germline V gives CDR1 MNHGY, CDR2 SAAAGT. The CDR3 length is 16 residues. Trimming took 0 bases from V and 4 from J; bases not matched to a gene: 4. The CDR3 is CASSYSWDRAYNEQFF. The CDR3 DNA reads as TGTGCCAGCAGTTACTCTTGGGACAGGGCGTACAATGAGCAGTTCTTC.

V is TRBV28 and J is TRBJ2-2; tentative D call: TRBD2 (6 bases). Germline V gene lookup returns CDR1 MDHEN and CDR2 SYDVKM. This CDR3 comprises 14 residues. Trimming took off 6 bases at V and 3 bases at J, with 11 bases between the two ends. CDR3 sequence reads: CASRSDYYTGELFF. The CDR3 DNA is TGTGCCAGCAGATCGGACTATTACACCGGGGAGCTGTTTTTT. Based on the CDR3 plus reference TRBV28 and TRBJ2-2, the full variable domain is DVKVTQSSRYLVKRTGEKVFLECVQDMDHENMFWYRQDPGLGLRLIYFSYDVKMKEKGDIPEGYSVSREKKERFSLILESASTNQTSMYLCASRSDYYTGELFFGEGSRLTVL.

The CDR3 bases are TGTGCCAGCAGTCAATCAGGGTTTGGCAATCAGCCCCAGCATTTT. Translated: CASSQSGFGNQPQHF. The chain links TRBV27 to TRBJ1-5; possibly TRBD1 for D (5 bases). CDR1 and CDR2 from the germline V gene are MNHEY and SMNVEV (reference sequence). This CDR3 is built from 15 residues. Trimming removed 5 bases at V and 2 bases at J, with 13 bases between.

CDR3 loop: CASSLAGLEQFF. The CDR3 DNA reads as TGTGCCAGCAGCTTAGCTGGACTTGAGCAGTTCTTC. The rearrangement uses TRBV11-2 and TRBJ2-1; the D gene is possibly TRBD2 (5 bases). V lost 1 base and J 9 bases, leaving 7 bases between the germline ends. Germline CDR1 and CDR2: SGHAT and FQNNGV. This CDR3 spans 12 amino acids. The full variable domain, its missing parts supplied by reference TRBV11-2 and TRBJ2-1, is EAGVAQSPRYKIIEKRQSVAFWCNPISGHATLYWYQQILGQGPKLLIQFQNNGVVDDSQLPKDRFSAERLKGVDSTLKIQPAKLEDSAVYLCASSLAGLEQFFGPGTRLTVL.

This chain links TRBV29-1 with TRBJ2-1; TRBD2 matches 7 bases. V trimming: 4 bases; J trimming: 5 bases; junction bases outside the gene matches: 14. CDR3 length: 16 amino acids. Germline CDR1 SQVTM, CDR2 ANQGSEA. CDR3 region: CSVGGGAGAVNNEQFF. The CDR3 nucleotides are TGCAGCGTTGGAGGAGGGGCGGGAGCGGTCAACAATGAGCAGTTCTTC.

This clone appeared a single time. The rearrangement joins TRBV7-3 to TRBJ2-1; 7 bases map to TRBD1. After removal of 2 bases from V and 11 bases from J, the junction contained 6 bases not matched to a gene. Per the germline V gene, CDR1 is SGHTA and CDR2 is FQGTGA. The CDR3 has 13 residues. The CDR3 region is CASSLSWDRQQFF. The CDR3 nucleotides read TGTGCCAGCAGCTTATCATGGGACAGACAGCAGTTCTTC.

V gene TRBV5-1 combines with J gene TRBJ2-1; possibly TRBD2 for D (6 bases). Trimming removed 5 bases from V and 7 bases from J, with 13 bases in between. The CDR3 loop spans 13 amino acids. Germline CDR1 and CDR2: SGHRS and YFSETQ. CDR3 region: CASRRVAGNEQFF. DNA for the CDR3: TGCGCCAGCAGAAGGGTTGCGGGAAATGAGCAGTTCTTC.